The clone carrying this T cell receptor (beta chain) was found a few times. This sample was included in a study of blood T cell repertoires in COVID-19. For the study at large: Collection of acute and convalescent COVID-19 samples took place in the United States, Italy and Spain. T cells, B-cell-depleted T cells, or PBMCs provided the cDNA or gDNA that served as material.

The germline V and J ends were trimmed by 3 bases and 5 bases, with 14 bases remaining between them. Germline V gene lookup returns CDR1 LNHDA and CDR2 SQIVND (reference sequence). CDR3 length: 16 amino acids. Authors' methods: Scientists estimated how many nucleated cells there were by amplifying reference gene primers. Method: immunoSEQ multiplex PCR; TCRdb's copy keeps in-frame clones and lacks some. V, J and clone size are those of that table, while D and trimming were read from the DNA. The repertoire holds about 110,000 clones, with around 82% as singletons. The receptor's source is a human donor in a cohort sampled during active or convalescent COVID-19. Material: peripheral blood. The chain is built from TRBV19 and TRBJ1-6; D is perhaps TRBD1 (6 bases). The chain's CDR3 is CASSIWGRRDNSPLHF. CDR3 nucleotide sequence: TGTGCCAGTAGTATTTGGGGGCGCCGCGATAATTCACCCCTCCACTTT.